Listed here is a single T cell receptor beta chain. These data are taken from a study of PD-L1 blockade in urothelial cancer. The assay was immunoSEQ multiplex PCR, and TCRdb's table has in-frame clones only and misses some. The repertoire includes under 40,000 clones, 75% to 90% of them detected once, and less than 2% sits in the top ten. This sequence was found in a man aged 55 to 70 with urothelial cancer. The source material was PBMCs, sampled around atezolizumab (anti-PD-L1) treatment.

CDR3 in DNA: TGTGCCAGCAGCGTAGTGCTAGACGGGGAGCTGTTTTTT. Translating it yields CASSVVLDGELFF. The chain employs TRBV9 and TRBJ2-2, with D hard to call. V was trimmed by 0 bases and J by 7 bases, leaving 7 bases between them. Germline V gene lookup returns CDR1 SGDLS and CDR2 YYNGEE. This CDR3 has 13 residues.